This T cell receptor beta chain derives from a study of T cell responses to AZD1222 COVID-19 vaccine. The CDR3 has 13 amino acids. CDR1 is ENHRY, CDR2 SYGVKD, per germline. Trimming shortened V by 6 bases and J by 4 bases, and 12 bases separated the two germline ends. TCRdb's copy holds only in-frame clones and misses some; the assay was immunoSEQ multiplex PCR. The data show over 120,000 clones, around 91% seen once. This TCR was recovered from an adult in good health. The starting material was peripheral blood, obtained on day 0 of AZD1222 vaccination. V and J are TRBV10-3 and TRBJ2-5; weak D call: TRBD2 (7 bases). The CDR3 sequence: CAISLRGGETQYF. The DNA for the CDR3 is TGTGCCATCAGCTTAAGGGGGGGAGAGACCCAGTACTTC.